This T cell receptor beta chain was found in a study of blood T cell repertoires in COVID-19. Only in-frame clones appear in the TCRdb table, and some are missing; sequencing was by immunoSEQ multiplex PCR. The sample lists approximately 220,000 clones, more than 80% occurring once. Germline CDR1 SGHRS, CDR2 YFSETQ. CDR3 length: 16 amino acids. Trimming cost V 4 bases and J 5 bases; bases outside gene matches: 9. This chain uses TRBV5-1 with TRBJ1-6; TRBD1 matches at 7 bases. The specimen was PBMCs or T cells enriched from blood (not recorded which). This clonotype originated in a woman in her 40s with acute COVID-19. CDR3 bases: TGCGCCAGCAGCAGAGGACAGGCAGAAGATAATTCACCCCTCCACTTT. Amino acid sequence: CASSRGQAEDNSPLHF.